This TCR beta chain is drawn from a study of T cell repertoires in cytomegalovirus infection. In TCRdb, the reads were re-called with MiXCR into one record per CDR3 protein. The sample consists of about 230,000 distinct CDR3 sequences, roughly 22% of them appearing once. This CDR3 has 15 residues. The V gene lost 0 bases and the J gene lost 9 bases, with 15 bases spanning the gap. CDR1 MNHEY and CDR2 SVGAGI come from the germline V gene. The sample was CD8+ T cells from PBMCs. The J gene is TRBJ2-1, the V gene TRBV6-5; D might be TRBD1 (9 bases). The sequence was collected from a human donor in good health (CMV status not recorded). Some clones in this sample may be carry-over from other donors' samples. The CDR3 nucleotides read TGTGCCAGCAGTTACTCCGCGGGGGGACAGGGTGAGCAGTTCTTC. Translated: CASSYSAGGQGEQFF.